The sample holds a few counts of the clone carrying this TCR beta chain. The antigen remains unidentified. This entry belongs to a study of early T cells in non-severe SARS-CoV-2 infection. On the study more broadly: Sequencing of unsorted whole blood was done on bulk RNA, leaving chains unpaired. General observations from the study: VDJdb matches were skewed toward anti-spike CD8 T cell responses.

CDR3 length: 13 residues. Losses at the gene ends were 5 bases for V and 8 bases for J; bases not matched to a gene: 10. The germline gives CDR1 DFQATT, CDR2 SNEGSKA (reference sequence). Unique molecular identifier tags were affixed to discrete cDNA molecules. TCRdb analysed the 5' RACE reads with MiXCR anew, one entry per CDR3 protein. The sample holds 32,000 or so distinct CDR3 sequences, 5.9% seen once. The sample was whole blood. The chain joins TRBV20-1 to TRBJ1-2; 8 bases align to TRBD1. The origin of this receptor is an adult who was a healthcare worker with PCR-confirmed SARS-CoV-2 infection or an uninfected control (not recorded which). CDR3 DNA sequence: TGCAGTGCTGGGACAGGAGACATCAAGGGCTACACCTTC. Protein sequence: CSAGTGDIKGYTF.